This TCR beta chain was recovered during a study of type 1 and type 2 diabetes patients. Study information: Samples came from type 1 diabetic, type 2 diabetic or nondiabetic people, recruited in China.

Study conclusions and caveats: In CD4+ and CD8+ T cells, type 2 diabetes diversity exceeded type 1.

Roughly 10 milliliters of peripheral blood were collected from each participant. The PCR template was genomic DNA. Multiplex PCR with 30 forward and 13 reverse primers amplified the TCR beta CDR3. In TCRdb, the multiplex PCR reads were re-called with MiXCR into one record per CDR3 protein. The sample comprises 250,000 or so distinct CDR3 sequences, approximately 45% of which are singletons, and about an eighth rests with the top ten. Concerning this clonotype: What it recognizes is unknown.

The germline V gene encodes CDR1 SGHTS and CDR2 YDEGEE. The V gene end was trimmed by 4 bases and the J gene end by 12 bases; junction bases not matched to a gene: 7. This CDR3 has 14 residues. The specimen was peripheral blood mononuclear cells (PBMCs). The gene calls are TRBV5-8 and TRBJ2-1; 13 bases match TRBD2. This receptor was obtained from a man between 18 and 29 years old with type 2 diabetes. The CDR3 reads CASSRTSGGPGQFF. The CDR3 bases are TGTGCCAGCAGCCGGACTAGCGGGGGACCCGGGCAGTTCTTC.